The present TCR beta chain was sequenced within a study of blood T cell repertoires in COVID-19. Study background: Sample material is recorded as cDNA or gDNA derived from T cells, B-cell-depleted T cells, or PBMCs.

Followed over time, Seattle patients had been enrolled while infection was active. Under the authors' procedure: Amplification of reference gene primers provided the estimated nucleated cell counts. Produced via immunoSEQ multiplex PCR; TCRdb's table is partial and in-frame only. V, J and clone size were drawn from that table, and D and trimming were deduced from the DNA. Of about 250,000 clones in the sample, 65% to 90% were seen once. This clone occurred once. This CDR3 contains 16 residues. Trimming at V came to 6 bases and at J to 1 base, leaving 9 bases not matched to a gene. Germline lookup yields CDR1 MDHEN and CDR2 SYDVKM.

This clonotype was sampled from a middle-aged man with COVID-19, enrolled during active disease. V and J are TRBV28 and TRBJ2-1, with 7 bases identical to TRBD1. The sequenced material came from peripheral blood. Here the CDR3 reads CASSATGVRSYNEQFF. For the CDR3, the DNA is TGTGCCAGCAGCGCCACAGGGGTAAGGTCCTACAATGAGCAGTTCTTC.